Presented here are 7 T cell receptor beta chains from one specimen sequenced in a study of identical twins. TCRdb redid the calling of the 5' RACE reads with MiXCR, one entry per CDR3 protein. In the table there are some 200,000 distinct CDR3 sequences, about 7.5% of which are singletons. Separately, the same data were catalogued under a study of yellow fever vaccine responses in identical twins.

Material: memory (CD45RO+) T cells sorted from blood. The receptors shown here come from a woman aged 18-29 years in good health.

Details on this clonotype: At one end, the junction sequence differs from germline, possibly due to a read error. The chain uses TRBV3-1 and TRBJ2-2; D could derive from TRBD1 or TRBD2 (5 bases each). CDR1 LGHDT and CDR2 YNNKEL come from the germline V gene (reference sequence). The CDR3 length is 15 residues. This CDR3 reads CASCHSGPTTGELFF. The CDR3 DNA reads TGTGCCAGCTGCCATTCGGGACCGACCACCGGGGAGCTGTTTTTT. Full variable domain (missing parts from reference TRBV3-1 and TRBJ2-2): DTAVSQTPKYLVTQMGNDKSIKCEQNLGHDTMYWYKQDSKKFLKIMFSYNNKELIINETVPNRFSPKSPDKAHLNLHINSLELGDSAVYFCASCHSGPTTGELFFGEGSRLTVL.

This clonotype was recorded many times. The chain links TRBV4-1 to TRBJ2-6; 11 bases map to TRBD2. V dropped 4 bases and J dropped 0; count of bases not matched to a gene: 5. The germline gives CDR1 MGHRA, CDR2 YSYEKL. CDR3 length: 18 residues. The CDR3 coding sequence is TGCGCCAGCAGCCCGACTAGCGGGGTAACCTCTGGGGCCAACGTCCTGACTTTC. It translates to CASSPTSGVTSGANVLTF.

This clonotype was counted only a few times. The CDR3 nucleotides read TGTGCCAGCAGCCTCACCGGGACAGAGTATCAGCCCCAGCATTTT. Translating it yields CASSLTGTEYQPQHF. This chain links TRBV6-2 or TRBV6-3 with TRBJ1-5; 7 positions match TRBD1. CDR3 length: 15 residues. The junction had 10 bases not matched to a gene; V was cut back by 6 bases and J by 5 bases. Germline-derived CDR1 and CDR2 are MNHEY and SVGEGT.

This sequence joins TRBV20-1 and TRBJ1-1, with TRBD1 matching 7 bases. J lost 5 bases, V lost 3 bases, and 9 bases had no gene match. Looked up from germline, CDR1 is DFQATT and CDR2 is SNEGSKA (reference sequence). The CDR3 runs to 14 residues. CDR3 sequence reads: CSASPPDRETEAFF. The CDR3 DNA reads as TGCAGTGCTAGCCCTCCTGACAGGGAAACTGAAGCTTTCTTT.

The chain couples TRBV14 to TRBJ2-7; no definite D call. The CDR3 spans 12 residues. Germline CDR1 and CDR2: SGHDN and FVKESK. V lost 4 bases and J 2 bases, leaving 6 bases between the germline ends. CDR3 sequence: CASSRNPYEQYF. For the CDR3, the DNA is TGTGCCAGCAGCCGGAACCCCTACGAGCAGTACTTC.

This clonotype is labeled medium-sized (0.01 to 0.1%). This chain joins TRBV5-1 and TRBJ2-5; the D gene is possibly TRBD1 (6 bases). Trimming left V 0 bases short and J 2 bases short, with 17 bases between. Per germline, CDR1 SGHRS and CDR2 YFSETQ. This CDR3 has 17 amino acids. The chain's CDR3 is CASSLDSGGDSQETQYF. CDR3 DNA: TGCGCCAGCAGCTTGGATTCTGGGGGCGATTCGCAAGAGACCCAGTACTTC. Full variable domain (outside the CDR3, taken from reference TRBV5-1 and TRBJ2-5): KAGVTQTPRYLIKTRGQQVTLSCSPISGHRSVSWYQQTPGQGLQFLFEYFSETQRNKGNFPGRFSGRQFSNSRSEMNVSTLELGDSALYLCASSLDSGGDSQETQYFGPGTRLLVL.

The J gene is TRBJ2-7, the V gene TRBV9; 14 nucleotides align to TRBD2. Trimming took 4 bases from V and 7 from J; bases not matched to a gene: 4. Germline V lookup: CDR1 SGDLS, CDR2 YYNGEE. The CDR3 is 14 amino acids. The CDR3 region has the DNA TGTGCCAGCAGCCCCAGGACTAGCGGGGGGGAGCAGTACTTC. Translating gives CASSPRTSGGEQYF. Filled out from reference TRBV9 and TRBJ2-7, the complete variable domain reads DSGVTQTPKHLITATGQRVTLRCSPRSGDLSVYWYQQSLDQGLQFLIQYYNGEERAKGNILERFSAQQFPDLHSELNLSSLELGDSALYFCASSPRTSGGEQYFGPGTRLTVT.